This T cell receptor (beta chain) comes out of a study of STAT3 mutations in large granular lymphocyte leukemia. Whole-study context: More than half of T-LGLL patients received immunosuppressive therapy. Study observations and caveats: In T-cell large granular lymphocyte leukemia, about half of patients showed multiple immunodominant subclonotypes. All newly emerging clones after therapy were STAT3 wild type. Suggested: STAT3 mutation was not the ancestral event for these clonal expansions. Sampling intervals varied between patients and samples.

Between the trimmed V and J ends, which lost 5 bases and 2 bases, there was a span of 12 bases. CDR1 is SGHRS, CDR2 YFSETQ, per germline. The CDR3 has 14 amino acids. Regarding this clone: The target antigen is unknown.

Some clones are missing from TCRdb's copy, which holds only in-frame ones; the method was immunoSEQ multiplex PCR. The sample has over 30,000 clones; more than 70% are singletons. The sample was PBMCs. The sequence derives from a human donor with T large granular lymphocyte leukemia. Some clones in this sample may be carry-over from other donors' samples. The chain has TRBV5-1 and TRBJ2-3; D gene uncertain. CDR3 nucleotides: TGCGCCAGCAGAAGGGAAATTTCCACAGATACGCAGTATTTT. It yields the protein CASRREISTDTQYF. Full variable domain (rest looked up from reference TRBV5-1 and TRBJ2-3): KAGVTQTPRYLIKTRGQQVTLSCSPISGHRSVSWYQQTPGQGLQFLFEYFSETQRNKGNFPGRFSGRQFSNSRSEMNVSTLELGDSALYLCASRREISTDTQYFGPGTRLTVL.